This TCR beta chain was recorded in a study of control samples from healthy donors and cancer patients. Profiling relied on immunoSEQ multiplex PCR, and the TCRdb table lists in-frame clones only, not all of them. The table lists approximately 140,000 clones, around nine tenths of them singletons. Germline V gene data show CDR1 as KGHSH and CDR2 as LQKENI. With V trimmed by 3 bases and J by 5 bases, 7 bases remained unmatched. The CDR3 is made up of 15 amino acids. The chain is built from TRBV18 and TRBJ2-1, with TRBD1 identical over 7 bases. The receptor's source is a woman in her twenties or thirties in good health. The sequenced sample consisted of blood. CDR3 sequence: CASSPPDRANNEQFF. The CDR3 DNA sequence: TGTGCCAGCTCACCCCCCGACAGGGCTAACAATGAGCAGTTCTTC.